This TCR beta chain is drawn from a study of beta chain features in type 1 diabetes. Points from the study as a whole: Type 1 diabetes patients showed fewer insertions and more deletions at VDJ junctions. All four CD4+ subsets of Type 1 diabetes patients contained TCRB CDR3s that were moderately but significantly shorter. Any PCR bias toward short templates would affect both groups alike.

Cells sorted by CD45RO/CCR7/CD25/CD127/CD95/CD27 comprised CD4+ naive, central memory, regulatory and stem cell-like memory cells. Sequenced material consisted of expressed TCRB transcripts (all of the isolated RNA was reverse transcribed). Some clones are missing from TCRdb's copy, which holds only in-frame ones; the method was immunoSEQ multiplex PCR. The sample shows some 280,000 clones, around an eighth of them seen only once. This clone has just a few counts. What it recognizes is unknown. The receptor's source is a man aged 30 to 39 with type 1 diabetes. The sample was naive CD4+ T cells from blood.

The DNA of the CDR3 is TGTGCCAGTAGTCTCGGACAGGTTTCGGGGGGCTACACCTTC. It specifies CASSLGQVSGGYTF. The chain has TRBV19 and TRBJ1-2; TRBD1 matches at 7 bases. Per germline, CDR1 LNHDA and CDR2 SQIVND (reference sequence). The CDR3 totals 14 residues. Trimming at V came to 5 bases and at J to 8 bases, leaving 11 bases not matched to a gene.